This TCR beta chain stems from a study of shared clonotypes between healthy human individuals. Points on this clone: Its antigen remains unknown.

Naive CD8 populations comprised CD45RO-negative cells positively selected for CCR7, excluding terminally differentiated effector memory CD45RA+ cells. Broader study findings: The four-donor shared clonotypes exceeded non-shared clonotypes in generation probability, with non-shared ones scoring lower. A limitation of the genetic and exposure-history diversity represented arose from few donors.

CDR3 length: 18 amino acids. Looked up from germline, CDR1 is SNHLY and CDR2 is FYNNEI. V lost 7 bases, J lost 6 bases, and 21 bases stayed unmatched. Execution of the assay was at deep level. Data came from immunoSEQ multiplex PCR; TCRdb stores just in-frame clones and leaves some out. The data contain nearly 2 million clones, about 95% of them singletons. V gene TRBV2 combines with J gene TRBJ2-1; TRBD1 matches 7 bases. The TCR originated in a man aged 18 to 29 in good health. What was sequenced was naive CD8+ T cells sorted from blood. CDR3 DNA: TGTGCCAGCACTAGACAGGGTCTGGATATATGGACCTCCAATGAGCAGTTCTTC. Its translation is CASTRQGLDIWTSNEQFF.